This TCR beta chain was obtained from a study of T cell responses to AZD1222 COVID-19 vaccine. On this clone itself: Antigen: not known.

Findings of the study overall: The repertoires were collected only after the peak T cell response. CD4 TCRs associated with vaccination spanned spike, dominating at 160-218 and 743-854. The study reported that nearly half of spike-specific TCRs target unmutated variant regions. Possibly, clonal diversity was underestimated; donors were largely white British and included more females.

Sequenced by immunoSEQ multiplex PCR; TCRdb stores in-frame clones only, minus some. The sample shows 150,000 to 200,000 clones, approximately 92% of them seen only once. This CDR3 has 13 amino acids. Germline values: CDR1 MNHEY, CDR2 SVGAGI. Trimming pared 4 bases from V and 3 bases from J, leaving 6 bases between. The chain has TRBV6-5 and TRBJ2-2, with D unclear. The sequences come from peripheral blood, collected on day 0 of AZD1222 vaccination. The receptor's source is an adult in good health. CDR3 residues: CASSFGYTGELFF. The CDR3 nucleotides are TGTGCCAGCAGTTTTGGGTACACCGGGGAGCTGTTTTTT.